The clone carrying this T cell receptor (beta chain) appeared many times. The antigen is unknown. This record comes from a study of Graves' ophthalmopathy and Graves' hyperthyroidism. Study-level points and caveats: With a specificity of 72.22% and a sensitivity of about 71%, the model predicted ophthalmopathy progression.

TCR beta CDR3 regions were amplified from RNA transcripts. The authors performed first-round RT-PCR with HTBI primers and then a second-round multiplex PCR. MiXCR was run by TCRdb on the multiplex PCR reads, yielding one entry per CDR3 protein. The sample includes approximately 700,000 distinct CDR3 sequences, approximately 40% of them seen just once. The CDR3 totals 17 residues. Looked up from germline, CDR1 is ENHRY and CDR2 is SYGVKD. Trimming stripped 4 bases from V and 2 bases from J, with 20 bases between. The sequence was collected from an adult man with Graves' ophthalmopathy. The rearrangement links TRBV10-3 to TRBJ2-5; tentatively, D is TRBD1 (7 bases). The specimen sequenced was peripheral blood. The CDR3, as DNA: TGTGCCATCAGTGGACCACCCGGGACAGCGGGTCAAGAGACCCAGTACTTC. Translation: CAISGPPGTAGQETQYF.